This is a list of T cell receptor beta chains from one sample in a study of healthy donors' naive CD4 and CD8 T cells. TCRdb reanalysed the reads using MiXCR and keeps one entry per CDR3 protein. This sample has 150,000 to 200,000 distinct CDR3 sequences, with 74% found just once. The material sequenced was naive CD4+ and CD8+ T cells sorted from blood, pooled from several donors. The receptors were sampled from a pool of human donors in good health; the sample pools cells from several healthy donors. Each CDR3 is given with its conserved first and last residue. D genes are given only for firm matches. The size field is filled for only some rows; it gives once, few, many or a size class.

CDR3 DNA: TGTGCCAGCAGTTACCGGGGTCCCACTGAAGCTTTCTTT
CDR3 protein: CASSYRGPTEAFF
D gene: NA
J gene: TRBJ1-1
V gene: TRBV6-5
clone size: once

CDR3 DNA: TGCAGCGCTTATAAAGGGTATGGGAATGAGCAGTTCTTC
CDR3 protein: CSAYKGYGNEQFF
D gene: NA
J gene: TRBJ2-1
V gene: TRBV29-1
clone size: few

CDR3 DNA: TGTGCCGGGAGTTACGGACACGAGCAGTACTTC
CDR3 protein: CAGSYGHEQYF
D gene: NA
J gene: TRBJ2-7
V gene: TRBV30
clone size: NA

CDR3 DNA: TGCAGCGTTGAAAACCCCTGGACAGGGCGGGAGCAGTACTTC
CDR3 protein: CSVENPWTGREQYF
D gene: TRBD1
J gene: TRBJ2-7
V gene: TRBV29-1
clone size: few

CDR3 DNA: TGTGCCAGCAGTTTCGGACTAGCGGGTTCCCTGAATGAGCAGTTCTTC
CDR3 protein: CASSFGLAGSLNEQFF
D gene: TRBD2
J gene: TRBJ2-1
V gene: TRBV6-2/TRBV6-3
clone size: NA

CDR3 DNA: TGCAGCGTTGAAAGCTCACTCGAGCAGTACTTC
CDR3 protein: CSVESSLEQYF
D gene: NA
J gene: TRBJ2-7
V gene: TRBV29-1
clone size: NA

CDR3 DNA: TGTGCCAGTAGTATAGTGGCAGCAAACAATGAGCAGTTCTTC
CDR3 protein: CASSIVAANNEQFF
D gene: NA
J gene: TRBJ2-1
V gene: TRBV19
clone size: few

CDR3 DNA: TGTGCCAGCAGTGAAAAGGGACAGGGGACTGAAGCTTTCTTT
CDR3 protein: CASSEKGQGTEAFF
D gene: TRBD1
J gene: TRBJ1-1
V gene: TRBV2
clone size: NA

CDR3 DNA: TGTGCCAAGCCGGGGAGTGGCTACACCTTC
CDR3 protein: CAKPGSGYTF
D gene: NA
J gene: TRBJ1-2
V gene: TRBV21-1
clone size: NA

CDR3 DNA: TGTGCCAGTAGTATATCAGACTCTGGAAACACCATATATTTT
CDR3 protein: CASSISDSGNTIYF
D gene: NA
J gene: TRBJ1-3
V gene: TRBV19
clone size: NA

CDR3 DNA: TGTGCCAGCAGCTCGGGACAGAGAAACACCGGGGAGCTGTTTTTT
CDR3 protein: CASSSGQRNTGELFF
D gene: TRBD1
J gene: TRBJ2-2
V gene: TRBV5-6
clone size: NA

CDR3 DNA: TGTGCCAGCAGTTTCACCTCGGGACGCACAGATACGCAGTATTTT
CDR3 protein: CASSFTSGRTDTQYF
D gene: NA
J gene: TRBJ2-3
V gene: TRBV6-5
clone size: NA

CDR3 DNA: TGTGCCAGCAGCCGTTGGGGCAGGGAGGGCTATGGCTACACCTTC
CDR3 protein: CASSRWGREGYGYTF
D gene: NA
J gene: TRBJ1-2
V gene: TRBV6-5
clone size: NA

CDR3 DNA: TGTGCCAGCAGCTTAGAAGGACAGGGGTGGTATGGCTACACCTTC
CDR3 protein: CASSLEGQGWYGYTF
D gene: TRBD1
J gene: TRBJ1-2
V gene: TRBV11-1
clone size: once

CDR3 DNA: TGTGCCAGCAGTTACTCGTCCAGGGGCGCTGAAGCTTTCTTT
CDR3 protein: CASSYSSRGAEAFF
D gene: NA
J gene: TRBJ1-1
V gene: TRBV6-5
clone size: few

CDR3 DNA: TGTGCCAGCAAAGGTTGGGGACTAGCGGACAATGAGCAGTTCTTC
CDR3 protein: CASKGWGLADNEQFF
D gene: TRBD2
J gene: TRBJ2-1
V gene: TRBV6-1
clone size: once

CDR3 DNA: TGCAGCGTTGACAGGGGACTCCAAGAGACCCAGTACTTC
CDR3 protein: CSVDRGLQETQYF
D gene: NA
J gene: TRBJ2-5
V gene: TRBV29-1
clone size: NA

CDR3 DNA: TGTGCCAGCAGCTTGGCGCAGGGTTTCGAGCAGTACTTC
CDR3 protein: CASSLAQGFEQYF
D gene: NA
J gene: TRBJ2-7
V gene: TRBV5-6
clone size: NA

CDR3 DNA: TGCGCCAGCAGCTTCACCGGGACAGAAAACATTCAGTACTTC
CDR3 protein: CASSFTGTENIQYF
D gene: TRBD1
J gene: TRBJ2-4
V gene: TRBV5-1
clone size: NA

CDR3 DNA: TGTGCCAGTAGCCGGGACACGTCCCACAATGAGCAGTTCTTC
CDR3 protein: CASSRDTSHNEQFF
D gene: NA
J gene: TRBJ2-1
V gene: TRBV19
clone size: NA

CDR3 DNA: TGTGCCAGCAGCTCCTTCAGGGGGCCCAACACTGAAGCTTTCTTT
CDR3 protein: CASSSFRGPNTEAFF
D gene: TRBD1
J gene: TRBJ1-1
V gene: TRBV7-9
clone size: NA

CDR3 DNA: TGCGCCAGCAGCTCCACAGGACTTTATGGGGTTGAAGCTTTCTTT
CDR3 protein: CASSSTGLYGVEAFF
D gene: NA
J gene: TRBJ1-1
V gene: TRBV5-1
clone size: NA

CDR3 DNA: TGCAGCGGGGAAATAGCGGGAGGGCCGGGTGAGCAGTTCTTC
CDR3 protein: CSGEIAGGPGEQFF
D gene: TRBD2
J gene: TRBJ2-1
V gene: TRBV29-1
clone size: NA

CDR3 DNA: TGTGCCAGCAGTATGTTTGGCAATGAGCAGTTCTTC
CDR3 protein: CASSMFGNEQFF
D gene: NA
J gene: TRBJ2-1
V gene: TRBV2
clone size: NA

CDR3 DNA: TGTGCCAGCTCACCGCGCGGGACAGAAGAGACCCAGTACTTC
CDR3 protein: CASSPRGTEETQYF
D gene: NA
J gene: TRBJ2-5
V gene: TRBV18
clone size: NA

CDR3 DNA: TGCAGCACACTCGGGTGGCTAGCGGTGGGCACAGATACGCAGTATTTT
CDR3 protein: CSTLGWLAVGTDTQYF
D gene: TRBD2
J gene: TRBJ2-3
V gene: TRBV29-1
clone size: NA

CDR3 DNA: TGTGCCAGCTCACCTGGACAGGGTTATTCAGATACGCAGTATTTT
CDR3 protein: CASSPGQGYSDTQYF
D gene: TRBD1
J gene: TRBJ2-3
V gene: TRBV18
clone size: NA

CDR3 DNA: TGTGCCAGCAGTACCCGGACAGGGGGACCCTATGGCTACACCTTC
CDR3 protein: CASSTRTGGPYGYTF
D gene: TRBD1
J gene: TRBJ1-2
V gene: TRBV6-6
clone size: NA

CDR3 DNA: TGCAGCGTCGAACAGGACATATATGGCTACACCTTC
CDR3 protein: CSVEQDIYGYTF
D gene: NA
J gene: TRBJ1-2
V gene: TRBV29-1
clone size: few

CDR3 DNA: TGTGCCAGCAGTGAAGCGGGACTAGACACAGATACGCAGTATTTT
CDR3 protein: CASSEAGLDTDTQYF
D gene: TRBD2
J gene: TRBJ2-3
V gene: TRBV2
clone size: NA

CDR3 DNA: TGCAGCGTATACAGGGGTTCCACTGAAGCTTTCTTT
CDR3 protein: CSVYRGSTEAFF
D gene: TRBD1
J gene: TRBJ1-1
V gene: TRBV29-1
clone size: NA

CDR3 DNA: TGCGCCAGCAGTGAGCCGATAGCGGGAATACTCACAGATACGCAGTATTTT
CDR3 protein: CASSEPIAGILTDTQYF
D gene: TRBD2
J gene: TRBJ2-3
V gene: TRBV10-2
clone size: NA

CDR3 DNA: TGCAGCGCGGGTGACACAGATACGCAGTATTTT
CDR3 protein: CSAGDTDTQYF
D gene: NA
J gene: TRBJ2-3
V gene: TRBV29-1
clone size: NA

CDR3 DNA: TGTGCCAGCAGTTACTCAGCCTGGGGTCAGCCCCAGCATTTT
CDR3 protein: CASSYSAWGQPQHF
D gene: NA
J gene: TRBJ1-5
V gene: TRBV6-5
clone size: NA

CDR3 DNA: TGCAGCGTCTGTAGAGGGATTAGCTCCTACAATGAGCAGTTCTTC
CDR3 protein: CSVCRGISSYNEQFF
D gene: NA
J gene: TRBJ2-1
V gene: TRBV29-1
clone size: NA

CDR3 DNA: TGTGCCAGCAGTTACTCGTTCATTTCCCCCCTGAACACTGAAGCTTTCTTT
CDR3 protein: CASSYSFISPLNTEAFF
D gene: NA
J gene: TRBJ1-1
V gene: TRBV6-5
clone size: NA

CDR3 DNA: TGTGCCAGCAGTTTCCCGGGACAGGCCTACGAGCAGTACTTC
CDR3 protein: CASSFPGQAYEQYF
D gene: TRBD1
J gene: TRBJ2-7
V gene: TRBV12-3/TRBV12-4
clone size: NA

CDR3 DNA: TGCAGCGTTGAGGGACAGGGGGCCTATGGCTACACCTTC
CDR3 protein: CSVEGQGAYGYTF
D gene: TRBD1
J gene: TRBJ1-2
V gene: TRBV29-1
clone size: NA

CDR3 DNA: TGTGCTAGTGGTTATGGACTAGCGGGATCCTACAATGAGCAGTTCTTC
CDR3 protein: CASGYGLAGSYNEQFF
D gene: TRBD2
J gene: TRBJ2-1
V gene: TRBV12-5
clone size: NA

CDR3 DNA: TGCAGCGTTCCCAAATCCGGGACAGGGGGCTATGGCTACACCTTC
CDR3 protein: CSVPKSGTGGYGYTF
D gene: TRBD1
J gene: TRBJ1-2
V gene: TRBV29-1
clone size: few

CDR3 DNA: TGTGCCAGTAGTATAGGGGCTAGCTCCTACAATGAGCAGTTCTTC
CDR3 protein: CASSIGASSYNEQFF
D gene: NA
J gene: TRBJ2-1
V gene: TRBV19
clone size: NA

CDR3 DNA: TGTGCCAGTAGTATAGCCGCATTCGGCGAGCAGTACTTC
CDR3 protein: CASSIAAFGEQYF
D gene: NA
J gene: TRBJ2-7
V gene: TRBV19
clone size: NA

CDR3 DNA: TGCAGCGCCCTGGGGAACACTGAAGCTTTCTTT
CDR3 protein: CSALGNTEAFF
D gene: NA
J gene: TRBJ1-1
V gene: TRBV29-1
clone size: few

CDR3 DNA: TGTGCCACGCGTTGGGGCGTGGAGTTCTTC
CDR3 protein: CATRWGVEFF
D gene: NA
J gene: TRBJ2-1
V gene: TRBV6-2/TRBV6-3
clone size: NA

CDR3 DNA: TGCAGTGCTACTTGGGACTCCACAGATACGCAGTATTTT
CDR3 protein: CSATWDSTDTQYF
D gene: NA
J gene: TRBJ2-3
V gene: TRBV20-1
clone size: NA

CDR3 DNA: TGTGCCAGCAGTTTAGATCAGGATCCCTACGAGCAGTACTTC
CDR3 protein: CASSLDQDPYEQYF
D gene: NA
J gene: TRBJ2-7
V gene: TRBV28
clone size: NA

CDR3 DNA: TGTGCCATCAGGGGGACAGACCTGGGGAACACTGAAGCTTTCTTT
CDR3 protein: CAIRGTDLGNTEAFF
D gene: TRBD1
J gene: TRBJ1-1
V gene: TRBV10-3
clone size: NA

CDR3 DNA: TGCAGTGCCCAGCGCGGACGAAACCAAGAGACCCAGTACTTC
CDR3 protein: CSAQRGRNQETQYF
D gene: NA
J gene: TRBJ2-5
V gene: TRBV20-1
clone size: few

CDR3 DNA: TGCAGCGCGGTGGCAGCCCGGAGGAATGAGCAGTTCTTC
CDR3 protein: CSAVAARRNEQFF
D gene: NA
J gene: TRBJ2-1
V gene: TRBV29-1
clone size: NA

CDR3 DNA: TGCAGCGTTGAGGTGGACCGTCGGGGTAGCTACACCTTC
CDR3 protein: CSVEVDRRGSYTF
D gene: NA
J gene: TRBJ1-2
V gene: TRBV29-1
clone size: NA

CDR3 DNA: TGTGCCAGCAGTTCCTGGGACAGTCAGCGTCATGGCTACACCTTC
CDR3 protein: CASSSWDSQRHGYTF
D gene: TRBD1
J gene: TRBJ1-2
V gene: TRBV27
clone size: once

CDR3 DNA: TGTGCCAGCAGCCCCTGGGGGACGAACACTGAAGCTTTCTTT
CDR3 protein: CASSPWGTNTEAFF
D gene: NA
J gene: TRBJ1-1
V gene: TRBV28
clone size: NA

CDR3 DNA: TGCAGCGCTACCGGGCCCGCCAACACTGAAGCTTTCTTT
CDR3 protein: CSATGPANTEAFF
D gene: NA
J gene: TRBJ1-1
V gene: TRBV29-1
clone size: few

CDR3 DNA: TGTGCCAGCTCACCAGGGGATGAAAAACTGTTTTTT
CDR3 protein: CASSPGDEKLFF
D gene: NA
J gene: TRBJ1-4
V gene: TRBV18
clone size: NA